The clone carrying this T cell receptor (beta chain) has ten or more counts. Its antigen remains unknown. The data stem from a study of T cell repertoires in cytomegalovirus infection. The wider study: The public TCR beta signatures pointed to both CMV infection and matching HLA type. Study-level points and caveats: Within the response measured ex vivo, HLA-C-restricted CMV-specific TCR beta clonotypes were dominant. Summed frequency of public TCR beta families distinguished CMV carriers with the relevant HLA.

MiXCR, run by TCRdb on the reads, gives a single entry per CDR3 protein. The profile shows about 900,000 distinct CDR3 sequences, approximately 31% of them singletons. Germline CDR1 reads SGHVS; CDR2 reads FNYEAQ. V was clipped by 5 bases and J by 5 bases, with 11 bases between them. The CDR3 has 13 residues. J is TRBJ2-3 and V is TRBV7-6; D remains ambiguous. The sample was cultured CD8+ T cells from PBMCs, taken from culture after CMV antigen stimulation. This clonotype originated in a human donor in good health (CMV status not recorded). Some clones in this sample may be carry-over from other donors' samples. The CDR3 here is CASSQGYLDTQYF. CDR3 DNA sequence: TGTGCCAGCAGCCAAGGGTACCTAGATACGCAGTATTTT.